This paragraph reports one TCR beta chain. The antigen remains unidentified. RNA transcripts yielded amplified TCR beta CDR3 regions. RT-PCR in the first round (using the HTBI primer set) targeted the TCR CDR3. From the multiplex PCR reads, TCRdb called clonotypes with MiXCR, one entry per CDR3 protein. Of about 350,000 distinct CDR3 sequences listed, over 15% are singletons. The source of the sample is a study of T cells in Graves' hyperthyroidism and ophthalmopathy. Points from the study as a whole: The model's output predicted ophthalmopathy at a median of roughly 6 months prior to onset.

The CDR3 extends over 14 amino acids. V lost 1 base and J 5 bases, leaving 11 bases between the germline ends. Germline CDR1 MDHEN, CDR2 SYDVKM. What was sequenced was blood. The genes are TRBV28 and TRBJ1-2; D might be TRBD1 (5 bases). The source is a young woman with Graves' hyperthyroidism. This CDR3 is CASSLSGGDYGYTF. The DNA for the CDR3 is TGTGCCAGCAGTTTATCCGGGGGGGATTATGGCTACACCTTC.